This T cell receptor (beta chain) stems from a study of blood T cells in healthy people across ages. Study-level background: T cells yielded about one barcoded beta molecule per two cells through template switching. Study conclusions and caveats: It was the long-lived donors that had more naive CD4+ cells and higher diversity than aged donors.

The V gene's germline CDR1 is SGDLS and CDR2 YYNGEE. The length of the CDR3 is 14 residues. With a J-beta primer mix and a sample-barcoded 5' primer, a second PCR ran 7 to 11 cycles. TCRdb independently ran MiXCR on the 5' RACE reads; one entry per CDR3 protein. The sample has about 290,000 distinct CDR3 sequences; less than 30% are singletons. Donors ranged from about 6 to 95 years old and were healthy Caucasians in Russia. About this clonotype itself: The antigen is not known.

Sequencing was performed on blood. This receptor was taken from a woman aged 70-85 years in good health. This chain uses TRBV9 with TRBJ2-5; a possible D gene is TRBD2 (5 bases). The DNA matches TRBJ2-7 better at its end, which makes the J call doubtful. CDR3 residues: CASSVEVGVSEQYF. The CDR3 coding sequence is TGTGCCAGCAGCGTAGAAGTGGGAGTCAGCGAGCAGTACTTC.